The sequence of this T cell receptor beta chain was determined in a study of T-cell memory formation after mild COVID-19. At the level of the study: Clusters were largely donor specific.

With constant-segment primers, 5'RACE yielded cDNA libraries of TCR alpha and TCR beta that carried sample barcodes and UMIs. From the 5' RACE reads, TCRdb called clonotypes with MiXCR, one entry per CDR3 protein. The table records around 340,000 distinct CDR3 sequences, approximately 21% of them present only once. Study conclusions and caveats: Pre-infection memory carried some responding clones, suggesting that cross-reactive memory joined. Clones that contracted from day 15 to 85 had balanced CD4/CD8; later expanders were CD4+ biased.

About this clonotype: Its antigen is currently unknown.

CDR1 SGHTA and CDR2 FQGNSA come from the germline V gene. Trimming removed 2 bases at V and 7 bases at J, with 8 bases between. The CDR3 length is 13 residues. The V call is TRBV7-2, the J call TRBJ1-4; possibly TRBD1 for D (6 bases). The receptor comes from an adult woman who had mild COVID-19 (a few samples of this study predate the infection). Cell type and time point are not known. The sequencing input was PBMCs or a T cell subset sorted from them (not recorded which). In nucleotides, the CDR3 is TGTGCCAGCAGCTTATCACAGGGTGAAAAACTGTTTTTT. It specifies CASSLSQGEKLFF. Combining the CDR3 with reference TRBV7-2 and TRBJ1-4 gives the whole variable domain GAGVSQSPSNKVTEKGKDVELRCDPISGHTALYWYRQSLGQGLEFLIYFQGNSAPDKSGLPSDRFSAERTGGSVSTLTIQRTQQEDSAVYLCASSLSQGEKLFFGSGTQLSVL.